This T cell receptor beta chain was identified during a study of blood T cells in healthy people across ages. Study-level findings and limits: Diversity of TCR beta per million T cells declined in a roughly linear way with age. Diversity figures based on one million T cells were deemed too low.

CDR3 length: 15 residues. V lost 4 bases and J lost 8; bases outside the gene matches: 12. Germline V lookup: CDR1 SGDLS, CDR2 YYNGEE. Together with a sample-barcoded 5' primer, a J-beta primer mix was included in a second PCR lasting roughly 6 to 12 cycles. TCRdb fed the 5' RACE reads into MiXCR, producing one record per CDR3 protein. The sample holds more than 1 million distinct CDR3 sequences, around 43% seen once. A remark on this clonotype: The antigen is unknown.

Each sample had at least 6.5 million PBMCs isolated. Extracted total RNA amounted to at least 5.5 micrograms for each sample. The sequence derives from an older woman in good health. This chain connects TRBV9 to TRBJ2-1; 7 nucleotides agree with TRBD2. Sample: blood. The CDR3: CASSKSQREWDEQFF. The CDR3 DNA reads as TGTGCCAGCAGCAAATCCCAGCGGGAATGGGATGAGCAGTTCTTC.